This T cell receptor beta chain was sequenced for a study of T cell repertoires in aging, cancer and after chemotherapy. The wider study: Paired samples before and after chemotherapy came from chronic lymphocytic leukemia patients on fludarabine- or bendamustine-based regimens. Study-wide points: Untreated cancer patients had significantly lower blood TCR diversity than age-matched healthy donors. Loss of evenness, beyond lost richness, contributed to age-related TCR diversity decline in cancer patients.

Multiplex touch-down PCR with TRB-A/B primers amplified rearranged V-D-J TRB sequences. TCRdb independently ran MiXCR on the multiplex PCR reads; one entry per CDR3 protein. The sample has about 2,000 distinct CDR3 sequences, around 35% seen once. V shed 2 bases and J 5 bases; nucleotides not matched to a gene: 10. The CDR3 extends over 16 amino acids. Germline CDR1 is LNHNV and CDR2 is YYDKDF (reference sequence). This clonotype was detected only a few times. Its antigen is not identified. Amplification of TCR beta used genomic DNA extracted from peripheral blood. This clonotype was obtained from a human donor with a blood cancer. This chain joins TRBV15 and TRBJ2-5; TRBD1 matches 8 bases. Sample: blood. CDR3 bases: TGTGCCACCAGCAGACCCCGACAGGGGTCAGGGGAGACCCAGTACTTC. Protein: CATSRPRQGSGETQYF.